These T cell receptor beta chains were read from a single sample in a study of T cell repertoires in cytomegalovirus infection. TCRdb recomputed calls from the reads with MiXCR, one row per CDR3 protein. The table records about 570,000 distinct CDR3 sequences, about 39% of them present only once. These receptors are not linked to any known antigen. The input for sequencing was cultured PBMCs, taken from culture after CMV antigen stimulation. These receptors all come from a human donor in good health (CMV status not recorded). Some clones in this sample may be carry-over from other donors' samples. The CDR3 runs from the conserved cysteine through the conserved F or W. A D gene is named only where the DNA matches it firmly. Clone size is shown for a subset of rows, as once, few, many or a class of expanded clone.

16 TRBD2 TRBJ2-1 few TRBV6-2/TRBV6-3 CASKSRTSGPDNEQFF TGTGCCAGCAAATCGAGAACTAGCGGTCCGGACAATGAGCAGTTCTTC
16 . TRBJ2-7 . TRBV12-3/TRBV12-4 CASSHSHVTGSYEQYF TGTGCCAGCAGCCACAGCCACGTGACAGGCTCCTACGAGCAGTACTTC
15 TRBD1 TRBJ2-7 . TRBV7-9 CASSSLGTGSYEQYF TGTGCCAGCAGCTCACTGGGGACAGGGTCGTACGAGCAGTACTTC
14 . TRBJ1-6 many TRBV7-2 CASSTMSANSPLHF TGTGCCAGCTCTACGATGTCGGCGAATTCACCCCTCCACTTT
14 . TRBJ2-7 . TRBV6-1 CASIPNGREDEQYF TGTGCCAGCATTCCTAATGGCAGGGAGGACGAGCAGTACTTC
17 TRBD2 TRBJ2-5 many TRBV7-2 CASTRWAGGGAQETQYF TGTGCCAGCACTAGGTGGGCGGGAGGAGGGGCCCAAGAGACCCAGTACTTC
14 TRBD2 TRBJ2-7 . TRBV10-3 CAISGVAGLYEQYF TGTGCCATCAGTGGTGTAGCGGGACTTTACGAGCAGTACTTC
14 TRBD1 TRBJ1-5 few TRBV5-6 CASSRTTGTQPQHF TGTGCCAGCAGCCGAACGACAGGGACTCAGCCCCAGCATTTT
14 . TRBJ2-3 few TRBV4-3 CASSQDAFTDTQYF TGCGCCAGCAGCCAAGATGCCTTCACAGATACGCAGTATTTT
16 . TRBJ2-5 few TRBV4-1 CASSQEYPGPQETQYF TGCGCCAGCAGCCAAGAGTATCCCGGGCCCCAAGAGACCCAGTACTTC
17 . TRBJ1-2 many TRBV7-8 CASSTKSGVPANYGYTF TGTGCCAGCAGCACCAAATCGGGGGTCCCAGCTAACTATGGCTACACCTTC